This T cell receptor beta chain was observed in a study of Tregs in tolerant kidney transplant recipients. General study results and limits: Changing PCR primers prevented nucleotide comparison between some patients' samples. Expanding Tregs on activated donor B cells appeared to best identify donor-specific TCRbeta clones.

Thawed PBMCs were FACS-sorted into unstimulated CD4+CD25+CD127- regulatory T cells, CD4+CD25- non-regulatory cells, CD4 and CD8 cells. With respect to this clone: What it binds is unknown.

Here immunoSEQ multiplex PCR was the method, and the copy in TCRdb shows in-frame clones only, minus some. Of some 62,000 clones listed, more than 95% were seen once; the top ten hold around 0.3%. CDR1 and CDR2 (germline): LGHNA, YNFKEQ. Trimming pared 4 bases from V and 2 bases from J, leaving 22 bases between. The CDR3 is 18 amino acids. This chain joins TRBV4-2 and TRBJ2-3; a possible D gene is TRBD2 (7 bases). Sequenced here: Tregs from blood, sampled before the transplant. This TCR was recovered from a human donor who received a combined kidney and bone marrow transplant. The CDR3 region is CASSRDYVGGRATDTQYF. CDR3 bases: TGTGCCAGCAGCCGAGACTACGTCGGGGGGCGAGCCACAGATACGCAGTATTTT.